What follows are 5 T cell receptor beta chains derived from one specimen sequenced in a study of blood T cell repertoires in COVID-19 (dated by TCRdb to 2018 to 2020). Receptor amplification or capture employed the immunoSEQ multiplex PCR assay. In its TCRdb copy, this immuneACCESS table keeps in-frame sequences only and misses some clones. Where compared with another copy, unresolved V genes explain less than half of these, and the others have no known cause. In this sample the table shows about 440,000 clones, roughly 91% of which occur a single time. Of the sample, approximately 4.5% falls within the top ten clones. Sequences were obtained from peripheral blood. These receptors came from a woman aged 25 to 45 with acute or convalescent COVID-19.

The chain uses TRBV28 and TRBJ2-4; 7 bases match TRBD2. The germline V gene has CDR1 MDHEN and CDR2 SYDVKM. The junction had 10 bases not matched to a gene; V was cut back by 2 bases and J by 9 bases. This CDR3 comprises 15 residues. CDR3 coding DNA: TGTGCCAGCAGTTTAGGACTAGTCACGGGGTCCATTCAGTACTTC. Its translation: CASSLGLVTGSIQYF.

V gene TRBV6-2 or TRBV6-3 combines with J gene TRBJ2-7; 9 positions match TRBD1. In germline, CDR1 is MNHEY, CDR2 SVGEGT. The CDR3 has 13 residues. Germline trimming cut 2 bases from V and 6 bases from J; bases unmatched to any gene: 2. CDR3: CASSYGDRVEQYF. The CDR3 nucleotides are TGTGCCAGCAGTTACGGGGACAGGGTCGAGCAGTACTTC.

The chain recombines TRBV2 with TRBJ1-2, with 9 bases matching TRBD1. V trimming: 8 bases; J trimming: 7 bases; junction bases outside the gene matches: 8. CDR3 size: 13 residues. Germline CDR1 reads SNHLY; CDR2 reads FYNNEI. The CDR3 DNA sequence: TGTGCCAGCGGGGGGACAGGGAATTCTGGCTACACCTTC. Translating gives CASGGTGNSGYTF. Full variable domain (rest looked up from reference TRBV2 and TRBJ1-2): EPEVTQTPSHQVTQMGQEVILRCVPISNHLYFYWYRQILGQKVEFLVSFYNNEISEKSEIFDDQFSVERPDGSNFTLKIRSTKLEDSAMYFCASGGTGNSGYTFGSGTRLTVV.

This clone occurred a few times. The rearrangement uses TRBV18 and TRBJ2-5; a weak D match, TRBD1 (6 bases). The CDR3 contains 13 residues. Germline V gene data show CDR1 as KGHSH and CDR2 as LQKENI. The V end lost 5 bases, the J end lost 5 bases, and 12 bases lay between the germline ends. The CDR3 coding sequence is TGTGCCAGCTCATCAGGGGTCCGGGAGACCCAGTACTTC. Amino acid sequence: CASSSGVRETQYF.

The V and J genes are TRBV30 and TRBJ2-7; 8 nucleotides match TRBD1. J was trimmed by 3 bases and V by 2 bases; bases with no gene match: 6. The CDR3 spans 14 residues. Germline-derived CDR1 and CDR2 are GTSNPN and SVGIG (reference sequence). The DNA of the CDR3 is TGTGCCTGGAGTCCCGGGACAGGCCTCTACGAGCAGTACTTC. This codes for CAWSPGTGLYEQYF.